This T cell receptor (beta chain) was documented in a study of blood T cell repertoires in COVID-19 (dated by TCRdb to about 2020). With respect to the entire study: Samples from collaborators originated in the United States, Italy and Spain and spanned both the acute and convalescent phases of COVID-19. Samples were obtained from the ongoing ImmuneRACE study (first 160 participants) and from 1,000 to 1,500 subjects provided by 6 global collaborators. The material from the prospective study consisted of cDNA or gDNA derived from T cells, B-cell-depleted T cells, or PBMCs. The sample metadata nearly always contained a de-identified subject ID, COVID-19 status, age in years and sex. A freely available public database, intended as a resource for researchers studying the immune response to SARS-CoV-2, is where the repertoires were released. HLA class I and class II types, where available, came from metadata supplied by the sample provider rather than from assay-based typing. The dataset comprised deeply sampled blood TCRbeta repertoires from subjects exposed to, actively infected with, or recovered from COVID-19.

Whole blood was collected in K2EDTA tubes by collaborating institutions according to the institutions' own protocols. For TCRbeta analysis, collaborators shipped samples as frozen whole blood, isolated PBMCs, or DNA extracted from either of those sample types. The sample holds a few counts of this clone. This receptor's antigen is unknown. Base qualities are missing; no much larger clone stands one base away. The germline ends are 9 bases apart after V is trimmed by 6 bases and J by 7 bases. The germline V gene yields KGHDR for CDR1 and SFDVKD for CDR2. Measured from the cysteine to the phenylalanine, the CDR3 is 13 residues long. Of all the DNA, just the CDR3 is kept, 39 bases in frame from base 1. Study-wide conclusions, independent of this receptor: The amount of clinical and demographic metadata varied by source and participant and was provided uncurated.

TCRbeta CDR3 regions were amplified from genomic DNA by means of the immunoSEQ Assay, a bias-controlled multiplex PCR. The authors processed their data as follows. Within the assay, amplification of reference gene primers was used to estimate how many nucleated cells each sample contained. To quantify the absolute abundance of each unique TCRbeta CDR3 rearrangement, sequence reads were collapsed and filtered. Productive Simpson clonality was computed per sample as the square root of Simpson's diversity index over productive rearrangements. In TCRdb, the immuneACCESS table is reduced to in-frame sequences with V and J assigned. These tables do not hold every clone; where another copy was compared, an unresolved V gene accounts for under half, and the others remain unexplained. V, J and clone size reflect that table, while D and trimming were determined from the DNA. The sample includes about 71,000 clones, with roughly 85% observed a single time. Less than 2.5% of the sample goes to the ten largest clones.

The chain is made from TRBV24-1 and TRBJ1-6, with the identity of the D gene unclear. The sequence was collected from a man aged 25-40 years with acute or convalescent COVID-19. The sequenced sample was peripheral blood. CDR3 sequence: CATSNTQNSPLHF. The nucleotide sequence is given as TGTGCCACCAGTAACACACAGAATTCACCCCTCCACTTT.